Each of the 30 T cell receptor beta chains below was sequenced from the same sample in a study of post-analysis software for immune sequencing data. Study-wide findings and caveats: Roughly five TRBV segments appeared more often in patients than in controls, and TRBV5-6, TRBV5-1 and TRBV20-1 were among these.

Their cognate antigens are unknown. Unique molecular identifiers featured in each of the TCR beta cDNA libraries. TCRdb redid the calling of the PCR reads with MiXCR, one entry per CDR3 protein. The table lists hundreds of thousands of distinct CDR3 sequences, around 53% of them singletons. Sample: blood. The receptors shown here come from a girl between 5 and 17 years old with multiple sclerosis.

This clonotype was detected a few times. The genes are TRBV4-1 and TRBJ1-6; D is undetermined. The V gene's germline CDR1 is MGHRA and CDR2 YSYEKL. V was pared by 0 bases and J by 5 bases, with 11 bases between. The CDR3 extends over 16 amino acids. The CDR3 is CASSQDGVGDNSPLHF. The CDR3 coding sequence is TGCGCCAGCAGCCAAGACGGGGTTGGAGATAATTCACCCCTCCACTTT.

V usage is TRBV6-2 or TRBV6-3 and J usage is TRBJ2-3; the match to TRBD2 covers 8 bases. The CDR3 contains 15 residues. The J segment lost 8 bases and the V segment lost 7 bases, leaving 14 bases of the junction unmatched. CDR1 MNHEY and CDR2 SVGEGT come from the germline V gene. The CDR3, as DNA: TGTGCCAGCACCCCGAGGAGCGGGAGTCTTGGTACGCAGTATTTT. Amino acid sequence: CASTPRSGSLGTQYF.

V and J are TRBV2 and TRBJ2-7; the D gene could be TRBD1 or TRBD2 (5 bases each). CDR1 is SNHLY and CDR2 is FYNNEI in the germline V gene. The CDR3 totals 14 residues. V was pared by 5 bases and J by 3 bases, with 14 bases between. The CDR3 is CASSLGPRGYEQYF. Written as DNA, the CDR3 is TGTGCCAGCAGTTTGGGACCCCGCGGCTACGAGCAGTACTTC.

The V gene is TRBV12-3 or TRBV12-4, the J gene TRBJ2-7; D might be TRBD2 (6 bases). There are 14 residues in the CDR3. The V gene lost 6 bases and the J gene lost 2 bases, with 14 bases spanning the gap. The CDR3 DNA reads TGTGCCAGCAGCATGGGCCCGGGGGCCTACGAGCAGTACTTC. This codes for CASSMGPGAYEQYF.

This chain connects TRBV29-1 to TRBJ2-1; D may be TRBD1 or TRBD2 (6 bases each). Germline values: CDR1 SQVTM, CDR2 ANQGSEA. CDR3 length equals 16 residues. V lost 2 bases to trimming and J lost 8 bases, with 22 bases between them. The CDR3 DNA sequence: TGCAGCGTTGAATTAGCTCCGGGGGCAGGGAAGGATGAGCAGTTCTTC. Its translation: CSVELAPGAGKDEQFF.

The J gene is TRBJ2-3, the V gene TRBV6-6; a weak D match, TRBD2 (7 bases). The CDR3 has 16 residues. From germline, CDR1 is MNHNY and CDR2 SVGAGI (reference sequence). The CDR3 DNA reads as TGTGCGGGGGGGGCGACCACAGCGGGCAGCACAGATACGCAGTATTTT. Translating gives CAGGATTAGSTDTQYF.

The J gene is TRBJ2-3, the V gene TRBV12-3 or TRBV12-4; 9 bases map to TRBD2. V lost 4 bases and J lost 1; bases outside the gene matches: 9. This CDR3 has 17 residues. In DNA form, the CDR3 reads TGTGCCAGCAGTTCCCAGGGGGAGCGGGAGGGCACAGATACGCAGTATTTT. Its protein product is CASSSQGEREGTDTQYF.

This clonotype has just one count. The chain is built from TRBV7-2 and TRBJ2-7, with TRBD2 matching 8 bases. V was clipped by 0 bases and J by 2 bases; unmatched bases: 6. Germline V gene sequence: CDR1 SGHTA, CDR2 FQGNSA. There are 16 residues in the CDR3. CDR3 nucleotide sequence: TGTGCCAGCAGCTTAGCGCCCAGCGGGGGAACCTACGAGCAGTACTTC. Residues: CASSLAPSGGTYEQYF.

This clonotype was seen more than once but under ten times. CDR3 DNA: TGTGCCAGCAGCTCCTCTACAGGGGCGCAGGGCGAGCAGTACTTC. It yields the protein CASSSSTGAQGEQYF. V gene TRBV7-6 combines with J gene TRBJ2-7; 7 nucleotides match TRBD1. Trimming removed 4 bases from V and 6 bases from J; junction bases left unmatched: 12. In germline, CDR1 is SGHVS, CDR2 FNYEAQ. The CDR3 is 15 residues long.

The chain links TRBV7-2 to TRBJ2-5; D gene ambiguous. The CDR3 totals 11 residues. V lost 5 bases, J lost 11 bases, and 12 bases lay in between. The germline V gene has CDR1 SGHTA and CDR2 FQGNSA. The CDR3: CASSLLAEQYF. CDR3 bases: TGTGCCAGCAGCCTGCTGGCGGAGCAGTACTTC.

The chain combines TRBV20-1 with TRBJ2-7; 8 bases fit TRBD1. This CDR3 comprises 15 residues. Germline CDR1 is DFQATT and CDR2 is SNEGSKA (reference sequence). Trimming cost V 3 bases and J 0 bases; bases outside gene matches: 7. The CDR3 DNA sequence: TGCAGTGCTAGCCCCGGGACAGGCCTCTCCTACGAGCAGTACTTC. Encoded protein: CSASPGTGLSYEQYF.

This clonotype has only a few counts. The V and J genes are TRBV29-1 and TRBJ2-7, with unresolved D. Germline V gene data show CDR1 as SQVTM and CDR2 as ANQGSEA. This CDR3 contains 12 residues. V dropped 1 base and J dropped 2 bases, with 6 bases sitting between them. The CDR3 bases are TGCAGCGTTGAAGGGCTAGCCTACGAGCAGTACTTC. Protein product: CSVEGLAYEQYF.

This chain connects TRBV6-6 to TRBJ2-5, with 7 bases lining up with TRBD2. The CDR3 has 17 residues. V was clipped by 6 bases and J by 4 bases; unmatched bases: 17. Per germline, CDR1 MNHNY and CDR2 SVGAGI (reference sequence). The chain's CDR3 is CASSVGIGVRGGETQYF. In nucleotides, the CDR3 is TGTGCCAGCAGCGTTGGAATAGGGGTCCGCGGGGGAGAGACCCAGTACTTC.

This clonotype was found a few times. The chain employs TRBV20-1 and TRBJ2-1; the D call may be TRBD1 or TRBD2 (5 bases each). Trimming removed 5 bases from V and 7 bases from J, with 18 bases in between. The germline gives CDR1 DFQATT, CDR2 SNEGSKA (reference sequence). The CDR3 is made up of 14 amino acids. The CDR3 loop reads CSAPDFRGGNEQFF. Written as DNA, the CDR3 is TGCAGTGCTCCGGACTTTAGGGGCGGAAATGAGCAGTTCTTC.

In its sample, this clonotype was seen a few times. The chain links TRBV29-1 to TRBJ1-1, with D hard to call. This CDR3 has 11 residues. Germline lookup yields CDR1 SQVTM and CDR2 ANQGSEA. The ends were cut back, 6 bases at V and 5 bases at J, with 10 bases in the middle. The CDR3 nucleotides are TGCAGCGTCCGATCCGGGACTGAAGCTTTCTTT. It specifies CSVRSGTEAFF.

J is TRBJ1-6 and V is TRBV15; possibly TRBD1 for D (5 bases). Germline CDR1 LNHNV, CDR2 YYDKDF (reference sequence). This CDR3 spans 18 amino acids. V lost 2 bases, J lost 8 bases, and 22 bases lay in between. The CDR3 coding sequence is TGTGCCACCAGCAGATCGTTGGACCCGGGACGGATCGATTCACCCCTCCACTTT. Translation gives CATSRSLDPGRIDSPLHF.

V usage is TRBV9 and J usage is TRBJ1-6, with D possibly matching TRBD1 (5 bases). The CDR3 runs to 14 residues. Germline CDR1 is SGDLS and CDR2 is YYNGEE. V lost 4 bases to trimming and J lost 10 bases, with 15 bases between them. CDR3 amino acids: CASSSGNAGSPLHF. The CDR3, as DNA: TGTGCCAGCAGCTCAGGGAATGCGGGATCACCCCTCCACTTT. The full variable domain, completed using reference TRBV9 and TRBJ1-6, is DSGVTQTPKHLITATGQRVTLRCSPRSGDLSVYWYQQSLDQGLQFLIQYYNGEERAKGNILERFSAQQFPDLHSELNLSSLELGDSALYFCASSSGNAGSPLHFGNGTRLTVT.

In the case of this clonotype: The junction does not match germline at one end; this may be a read error. The chain uses TRBV4-1 and TRBJ2-2, with 16 bases identical to TRBD2. This CDR3 spans 16 amino acids. Germline V lookup: CDR1 MGHRA, CDR2 YSYEKL. CDR3 sequence: CASSQGLAGGDNEQFF. The CDR3 DNA reads TGCGCCAGCAGCCAGGGACTAGCGGGAGGGGACAATGAGCAGTTTTTT.

This chain links TRBV5-1 with TRBJ2-7, with TRBD2 as a possible D gene (6 bases). The V end was cut by 0 bases, the J end by 2 bases, with 15 bases between. CDR3 length: 16 amino acids. Germline V CDR1 and CDR2: SGHRS, YFSETQ. The CDR3 DNA sequence: TGCGCCAGCAGCTTGGCCGGTAGCGGCACAGCCTACGAGCAGTACTTC. The encoded protein is CASSLAGSGTAYEQYF.

The CDR3 DNA reads as TGTGCCAGCAGCTCCTACGGGACTAGCGGGACGAGGGAGCAGTACTTC. Translated: CASSSYGTSGTREQYF. V gene TRBV7-3 combines with J gene TRBJ2-7; TRBD2 agrees at 13 bases. This CDR3 is 16 amino acids long. Germline values: CDR1 SGHTA, CDR2 FQGTGA. The ends lost 4 bases at V and 7 bases at J; junction bases unmatched: 10. Drawing the rest from reference TRBV7-3 and TRBJ2-7, the complete variable domain is GAGVSQTPSNKVTEKGKYVELRCDPISGHTALYWYRQSLGQGPEFLIYFQGTGAADDSGLPNDRFFAVRPEGSVSTLKIQRTERGDSAVYLCASSSYGTSGTREQYFGPGTRLTVT.

Only a few counts were recorded for this clonotype. Written as DNA, the CDR3 is TGTGCCAGCAGTGAAACAGGAGTACGAGGCTACACCTTC. It specifies CASSETGVRGYTF. The V call is TRBV6-1, the J call TRBJ1-2; TRBD1 might be the D (5 bases). This CDR3 spans 13 amino acids. Between the trimmed V and J ends, which lost 2 bases and 8 bases, there was a span of 12 bases. Germline loops: CDR1 MNHNS, CDR2 SASEGT.

The chain carries TRBV10-3 and TRBJ2-1; D remains ambiguous. Between the trimmed V and J ends, which lost 9 bases and 4 bases, there was a span of 13 bases. The CDR3 runs to 13 residues. Germline values: CDR1 ENHRY, CDR2 SYGVKD. In DNA, the CDR3 is TGTGCCATAAGACCCGAAGGTTACAATGAGCAGTTCTTC. Protein sequence: CAIRPEGYNEQFF.

This clonotype was detected once. The genes are TRBV15 and TRBJ2-4, with D maybe TRBD1 (5 bases). This CDR3 is built from 13 residues. Trimming shortened V by 1 base and J by 8 bases, and 9 bases separated the two germline ends. The germline CDR1 and CDR2 sequences are LNHNV and YYDKDF (reference sequence). The CDR3 DNA sequence: TGTGCCACCAGCAGAGGGTCCAGGGACATTCAGTACTTC. This translates into CATSRGSRDIQYF. The entire variable domain, with the rest obtained from reference TRBV15 and TRBJ2-4, is as follows: DAMVIQNPRYQVTQFGKPVTLSCSQTLNHNVMYWYQQKSSQAPKLLFHYYDKDFNNEADTPDNFQSRRPNTSFCFLDIRSPGLGDTAMYLCATSRGSRDIQYFGAGTRLSVL.

The V and J genes are TRBV13 and TRBJ2-6; tentatively, D is TRBD1 or TRBD2 (5 bases each). Trimming left V 5 bases short and J 2 bases short, with 13 bases between. This CDR3 is built from 16 residues. Germline V CDR1 and CDR2: PRHDT, FYEKMQ (reference sequence). This CDR3 is CASSISWGTGANVLTF. The CDR3 DNA sequence: TGTGCCAGCAGCATTAGTTGGGGGACTGGGGCCAACGTCCTGACTTTC.

This rearrangement joins TRBV4-1 to TRBJ1-2; D perhaps matches TRBD1 (6 bases). The germline CDR1 and CDR2 sequences are MGHRA and YSYEKL. This CDR3 is 15 amino acids long. Deletions cut 3 bases from V and 0 bases from J, with 11 bases between. Written as DNA, the CDR3 is TGCGCCAGCAGCCAGCCGGACAGTTCTAACTATGGCTACACCTTC. Translated, it gives CASSQPDSSNYGYTF.

This clonotype has a handful of counts. The V gene is TRBV20-1, the J gene TRBJ2-7; D is possibly TRBD2 (6 bases). V lost 0 bases, J lost 2 bases, and 11 bases lay in between. The CDR3 loop spans 14 amino acids. Per the germline V gene, CDR1 is DFQATT and CDR2 is SNEGSKA (reference sequence). The CDR3 sequence is CSARDWGEAYEQYF. CDR3 DNA sequence: TGCAGTGCTAGAGATTGGGGGGAGGCCTACGAGCAGTACTTC.

The rearrangement uses TRBV5-1 and TRBJ2-3; TRBD1 is a possible D gene (6 bases). The CDR3 length is 14 residues. Deletions cut 7 bases from V and 3 bases from J, with 15 bases between. The germline gives CDR1 SGHRS, CDR2 YFSETQ. The CDR3 sequence is CASFDGGRTDTQYF. The CDR3 DNA reads TGCGCCAGCTTCGATGGGGGCCGGACAGATACGCAGTATTTT.

This chain connects TRBV6-6 to TRBJ2-7, with D uncertain. This CDR3 comprises 14 residues. Germline CDR1 reads MNHNY; CDR2 reads SVGAGI (reference sequence). V was shortened by 0 bases and J by 6 bases, with 12 bases between the two germline ends. The CDR3 reads CASSYSRQAPEQYF. CDR3 nucleotide sequence: TGTGCCAGCAGTTACTCGAGGCAGGCGCCCGAGCAGTACTTC.

V is TRBV6-5 and J is TRBJ2-7; TRBD1 might be the D (6 bases). The V gene lost 7 bases and the J gene lost 5 bases, with 12 bases spanning the gap. The CDR3 sequence is 12 residues long. From germline, CDR1 is MNHEY and CDR2 SVGAGI. Here the CDR3 reads CASIPDRNEQYF. The CDR3 bases are TGTGCCAGCATTCCAGACAGGAACGAGCAGTACTTC.

The chain uses TRBV20-1 and TRBJ2-3, with 9 bases matching TRBD2. The CDR3 has 14 residues. From germline, CDR1 is DFQATT and CDR2 SNEGSKA (reference sequence). V gave up 7 bases and J gave up 7 bases; unmatched junction bases: 12. CDR3: CSVRLAGVTNTQYF. CDR3 sequence (DNA): TGCAGTGTTAGGTTAGCGGGGGTCACGAATACGCAGTATTTT.